The rows below give T cell receptor beta chains drawn from one sample of a study of blood T cell repertoires in COVID-19. Libraries were prepared by immunoSEQ multiplex PCR; TCRdb keeps only in-frame clonotypes and omits some of them. Of roughly 47,000 clones listed, 80% to 90% are singletons. The sequenced material came from peripheral blood. The receptors originated from a middle-aged man with acute or convalescent COVID-19. The CDR3 runs from the conserved cysteine through the conserved F or W. Each record gives: J gene, D gene, V gene, clone size, CDR3 protein, CDR3 DNA. A D gene is named only where the DNA matches it firmly. Size is stated for part of the rows, as once, few or many counts, or as a class when the clone is expanded.

>TRBJ1-3|-|TRBV10-2|-
CATQIGNTIYF
TGCGCCACCCAGATTGGAAACACCATATATTTT
>TRBJ2-5|-|TRBV7-3|-
CASSSGLQETQYF
TGTGCCAGCAGCTCAGGGTTACAAGAGACCCAGTACTTC
>TRBJ2-5|-|TRBV5-5|-
CASSDDSQETQYF
TGTGCCAGCAGCGACGACAGCCAAGAGACCCAGTACTTC
>TRBJ1-5|TRBD1|TRBV19|-
CASSTSRTGGNQPQHF
TGTGCCAGTAGTACGAGTAGGACAGGGGGCAATCAGCCCCAGCATTTT
>TRBJ1-4|-|TRBV28|-
CAIGGGAGNEKLFF
TGTGCCATCGGTGGGGGCGCGGGTAATGAAAAACTGTTTTTT
>TRBJ2-7|TRBD1|TRBV6-5|-
CASSSDRGVSYEQYF
TGTGCCAGCAGTTCAGACAGGGGCGTCTCCTACGAGCAGTACTTC
>TRBJ2-3|TRBD2|TRBV6-4|once
CASSDTSGRADTQYF
TGTGCCAGCAGTGACACTAGCGGGAGGGCAGATACGCAGTATTTT
>TRBJ2-1|-|TRBV10-3|-
CAIASQGSDEQFF
TGTGCCATCGCTTCACAGGGATCGGATGAGCAGTTCTTC
>TRBJ1-2|TRBD1|TRBV28|-
CASSTTGNYGYTF
TGTGCCAGCAGTACGACAGGGAACTATGGCTACACCTTC
>TRBJ2-7|TRBD2|TRBV9|-
CASSVLAGGEQYF
TGTGCCAGCAGCGTACTAGCGGGAGGCGAGCAGTACTTC
>TRBJ2-3|TRBD2|TRBV7-2|-
CASRGLAGASSTDTQYF
TGTGCCAGCAGGGGATTAGCGGGAGCCTCTAGCACAGATACGCAGTATTTT
>TRBJ1-4|-|TRBV27|-
CASSLKRDEKLFF
TGTGCCAGCAGTTTGAAGAGGGATGAAAAACTGTTTTTT
>TRBJ2-1|TRBD2|TRBV11-3|-
CASSLGSGEYNEQFF
TGTGCCAGCAGCTTAGGGAGCGGGGAATACAATGAGCAGTTCTTC
>TRBJ2-6|-|TRBV19|-
CASNAGVDSGANVLTF
TGTGCCAGTAACGCAGGGGTGGATTCTGGGGCCAACGTCCTGACTTTC
>TRBJ2-2|-|TRBV2|once
CASSAFGGGELFF
TGTGCCAGCAGTGCCTTCGGTGGCGGGGAGCTGTTTTTT
>TRBJ2-3|TRBD2|TRBV7-9|once
CASSSGTSGETDTQYF
TGTGCCAGCAGCTCCGGGACTAGCGGAGAGACAGATACGCAGTATTTT
>TRBJ2-7|TRBD1|TRBV6-5|-
CASSSPGQPHEQYF
TGTGCCAGCAGTTCTCCGGGACAGCCACACGAGCAGTACTTC
>TRBJ1-2|-|TRBV15|-
CATSNGGNGGYTF
TGTGCCACCAGCAATGGGGGGAACGGAGGCTACACCTTC
>TRBJ1-3|TRBD1|TRBV7-9|-
CASSFLSDRAGNTIYF
TGTGCCAGCAGCTTTCTTTCCGACAGGGCGGGAAACACCATATATTTT
>TRBJ1-5|-|TRBV5-6|-
CASSRGGQPQHF
TGTGCCAGCTCAAGGGGGGGCCAGCCCCAGCATTTT
>TRBJ2-1|TRBD2|TRBV11-2|-
CASSSSRVAGKINEQFF
TGTGCCAGCAGCTCCAGTCGGGTAGCGGGGAAGATCAATGAGCAGTTCTTC
>TRBJ2-1|TRBD1|TRBV15|-
CATSKRTGLTYNEQFF
TGTGCCACCAGCAAGCGGACAGGGCTAACCTACAATGAGCAGTTCTTC
>TRBJ2-2|-|TRBV9|-
CASSATSNGELFF
TGTGCCAGCAGCGCTACTAGCAACGGGGAGCTGTTTTTT
>TRBJ2-5|TRBD2|TRBV2|-
CASRTSGHQETQYF
TGTGCCAGTCGGACTAGCGGACATCAAGAGACCCAGTACTTC
>TRBJ2-2|-|TRBV4-1|few
CASSRGGWQSTGELFF
TGCGCCAGCAGCCGAGGCGGGTGGCAGTCCACCGGGGAGCTGTTTTTT
>TRBJ1-1|TRBD1|TRBV5-1|-
CASSSGGEAFF
TGCGCCAGCAGCTCAGGGGGTGAAGCTTTCTTT
>TRBJ1-4|-|TRBV5-8|-
CASSLYLWTDGEKLFF
TGTGCCAGCAGCTTGTATTTGTGGACAGATGGGGAAAAACTGTTTTTT
>TRBJ2-1|TRBD1|TRBV5-4|-
CASSLRGQYNNEQFF
TGTGCCAGCAGCTTGAGGGGGCAGTACAACAATGAGCAGTTCTTC
>TRBJ2-1|TRBD1|TRBV18|once
CASSFLGQGNNEQFF
TGTGCCAGCTCGTTCCTGGGACAGGGGAACAATGAGCAGTTCTTC
>TRBJ1-3|-|TRBV6-6|-
CAIQGSGNTIYF
TGTGCCATCCAGGGTTCTGGAAACACCATATATTTT
>TRBJ2-1|TRBD2|TRBV2|-
CASRPTSGGYEQFF
TGTGCCAGCAGACCGACTAGCGGGGGGTATGAGCAGTTCTTC
>TRBJ2-1|-|TRBV4-1|-
CASSRGYNEQFF
TGCGCCAGCAGCCGAGGTTACAATGAGCAGTTCTTC
>TRBJ2-1|TRBD2|TRBV5-1|-
CASSGTSDPYNEQFF
TGCGCCAGCAGTGGGACTAGTGATCCCTACAATGAGCAGTTCTTC
>TRBJ2-5|TRBD1|TRBV9|-
CASSSRTGSGKTQYF
TGTGCCAGCAGCTCCCGGACAGGGTCTGGAAAGACCCAGTACTTC
>TRBJ1-1|-|TRBV28|-
CASSLPGTEAFF
TGTGCCAGCAGCCTACCGGGTACTGAAGCTTTCTTT
>TRBJ2-7|-|TRBV27|-
CALFCTDPYEQYF
TGTGCCCTCTTTTGTACAGACCCCTACGAGCAGTACTTC
>TRBJ1-6|-|TRBV3-1/TRBV3-2|-
CASTLTAGGSPLHF
TGTGCCAGCACCTTGACAGCGGGTGGTTCACCCCTCCACTTT
>TRBJ2-1|-|TRBV12-3/TRBV12-4|-
CASSWTQEQFF
TGTGCCAGCAGTTGGACTCAGGAGCAGTTCTTC
>TRBJ2-3|-|TRBV7-9|-
CASSLRGTTDTQYF
TGTGCCAGCAGCTTAAGGGGTACCACAGATACGCAGTATTTT
>TRBJ2-1|-|TRBV7-7|-
CASSPFSGTYNEQFF
TGTGCCAGCAGCCCCTTTAGCGGAACCTACAATGAGCAGTTCTTC
>TRBJ2-7|TRBD2|TRBV5-1|once
CASSRIAGGLGYEQYF
TGCGCCAGCAGCCGAATAGCGGGAGGGTTGGGCTACGAGCAGTACTTC
>TRBJ2-3|-|TRBV19|-
CASSLRHIGTDTQYF
TGTGCCAGTAGTTTACGACACATCGGAACAGATACGCAGTATTTT